These 27 T cell receptor beta chains were all obtained from the same sample, sequenced in a study of siplizumab effects on memory and regulatory T cells. The assay was immunoSEQ multiplex PCR, and TCRdb's table has in-frame clones only and misses some. The data hold some 46,000 clones, with about 94% observed a single time. The sequencing sample was made of CD8+ T cells sorted from blood. Every receptor here comes from a human donor in good health.

V usage is TRBV4-1 and J usage is TRBJ2-7; 9 nucleotides match TRBD1. Trimming cost V 6 bases and J 1 base; bases outside gene matches: 10. This CDR3 comprises 16 residues. CDR1 and CDR2 (germline): MGHRA, YSYEKL. CDR3 loop: CASSPGTGYVSYEQYF. In DNA form, the CDR3 reads TGCGCCAGCAGTCCCGGGACAGGGTACGTATCCTACGAGCAGTACTTC.

The CDR3 sequence: CARVVAGGYNEQFF. CDR3 sequence (DNA): TGTGCCAGGGTCGTAGCGGGAGGGTACAATGAGCAGTTCTTC. V usage is TRBV7-2 and J usage is TRBJ2-1; 11 bases match TRBD2. The CDR3 extends over 14 amino acids. V gave up 9 bases and J gave up 4 bases; unmatched junction bases: 5. CDR1 is SGHTA and CDR2 is FQGNSA in the germline V gene. Filled out from reference TRBV7-2 and TRBJ2-1, the complete variable domain reads GAGVSQSPSNKVTEKGKDVELRCDPISGHTALYWYRQSLGQGLEFLIYFQGNSAPDKSGLPSDRFSAERTGGSVSTLTIQRTQQEDSAVYLCARVVAGGYNEQFFGPGTRLTVL.

This clone was picked up a small number of times. The chain has TRBV6-4 and TRBJ2-3; 8 positions agree with TRBD1. Germline assignment: CDR1 MRHNA and CDR2 SNTAGT. The CDR3 spans 14 residues. The trim removed 8 bases at V and 0 bases at J, leaving 4 bases unmatched. This CDR3 reads CASATGVSTDTQYF. In DNA form, the CDR3 reads TGTGCCAGCGCGACAGGGGTGAGCACAGATACGCAGTATTTT.

For this clone: The same CDR3 can be traced to other DNA sequences in this sample. This chain uses TRBV5-1 with TRBJ1-1; D uncertain. Trimming took 0 bases from V and 4 from J, leaving 1 base between them. CDR1 is SGHRS, CDR2 YFSETQ, per germline. The CDR3 runs 11 residues. This chain's CDR3 is CASSLGTEAFF. In DNA form, the CDR3 reads TGCGCCAGCAGCTTGGGCACTGAAGCTTTCTTT.

The V call is TRBV28, the J call TRBJ1-2, with a possible D match to TRBD1 (5 bases). CDR3 length: 14 residues. Looked up from germline, CDR1 is MDHEN and CDR2 is SYDVKM. The ends were cut back, 2 bases at V and 5 bases at J, with 12 bases in the middle. CDR3 sequence (DNA): TGTGCCAGCAGTTTAGCCAGGGAAAAATATGGCTACACCTTC. Amino acid sequence: CASSLAREKYGYTF.

The V gene is TRBV7-3, the J gene TRBJ2-3; D is possibly TRBD2 (5 bases). The germline V gene encodes CDR1 SGHTA and CDR2 FQGTGA. V lost 5 bases to trimming and J lost 4 bases, with 13 bases between them. The CDR3 has 14 amino acids. The CDR3 is CASSRAPGSDTQYF. The DNA of the CDR3 is TGTGCCAGCAGCCGTGCCCCGGGATCAGATACGCAGTATTTT.

The chain employs TRBV5-6 and TRBJ2-7, with 11 bases fitting TRBD2. With V trimmed by 4 bases and J by 3 bases, 6 bases remained unmatched. Germline CDR1 reads SGHDT; CDR2 reads YYEEEE. The CDR3 spans 15 residues. CDR3 nucleotide sequence: TGTGCCAGCAGCGACGGGACTAGCGGCCTCTACGAGCAGTACTTC. Residues: CASSDGTSGLYEQYF.

The genes are TRBV10-2 and TRBJ2-6, with D possibly TRBD1 on 6 matching bases. V lost 6 bases to trimming and J lost 2 bases, with 8 bases between them. Per germline, CDR1 WSHSY and CDR2 SAAADI. CDR3 length equals 14 residues. Here the CDR3 DNA reads TGCGCCAGCAGGCACAGGGCTGGGGCCAACGTCCTGACTTTC. Protein product: CASRHRAGANVLTF.

The J gene is TRBJ2-1, the V gene TRBV10-1; D possibly corresponds to TRBD2 (6 bases). Looked up from germline, CDR1 is WNHNN and CDR2 is SYGVQD (reference sequence). The ends were cut back, 2 bases at V and 0 bases at J, with 8 bases in the middle. The CDR3 has 15 residues. The CDR3: CASSEGTGSYNEQFF. CDR3 in DNA: TGCGCCAGCAGTGAGGGGACTGGCTCCTACAATGAGCAGTTCTTC.

The chain couples TRBV6-4 to TRBJ2-7, with D uncertain. Trimming cost V 2 bases and J 0 bases, with 20 bases left between them. The CDR3 has 18 amino acids. Germline values: CDR1 MRHNA, CDR2 SNTAGT. The DNA of the CDR3 is TGTGCCAGCAGTGACCCCTATTCCCTCGTTCCATGCTCCTACGAGCAGTACTTC. This gives the protein CASSDPYSLVPCSYEQYF.

J is TRBJ1-2 and V is TRBV29-1; no reliable D call. The V end lost 4 bases, the J end lost 0 bases, and 9 bases lay between the germline ends. Germline V gives CDR1 SQVTM, CDR2 ANQGSEA. This CDR3 spans 13 amino acids. The CDR3 nucleotides read TGCAGCGTTGTGGCAGACTCTAACTATGGCTACACCTTC. Its protein is CSVVADSNYGYTF.

This clone was found once. The chain has TRBV27 and TRBJ2-2, with D unclear. Germline CDR1 MNHEY, CDR2 SMNVEV (reference sequence). V shed 3 bases and J shed 2 bases, with 10 bases lying between them. The CDR3 has 15 amino acids. The CDR3 here is CASSFLGGNTGELFF. DNA for the CDR3: TGTGCCAGCAGTTTTCTGGGTGGAAACACCGGGGAGCTGTTTTTT.

As concerns this clone: The same CDR3 also results from other DNA sequences found in this sample. The J gene is TRBJ2-4, the V gene TRBV28; unclear D gene. Deletions cut 5 bases from V and 0 bases from J, with 8 bases between. The CDR3 runs to 14 residues. Per germline, CDR1 MDHEN and CDR2 SYDVKM. The CDR3: CASSARLAKNIQYF. As DNA, the CDR3 is TGTGCCAGCAGTGCCCGTTTAGCCAAAAACATTCAGTACTTC.

The chain links TRBV13 to TRBJ2-7; 9 bases align to TRBD2. V trimming: 0 bases; J trimming: 5 bases; junction bases outside the gene matches: 5. This CDR3 spans 15 amino acids. Germline V CDR1 and CDR2: PRHDT, FYEKMQ (reference sequence). The CDR3 spells CASSLGVAGANEQYF. For the CDR3, the DNA is TGTGCCAGCAGCTTAGGCGTAGCGGGAGCCAACGAGCAGTACTTC.

This chain connects TRBV27 to TRBJ2-1; no definite D call. CDR1 is MNHEY and CDR2 is SMNVEV in the germline V gene (reference sequence). The V end was cut by 3 bases, the J end by 1 base, with 7 bases between. There are 14 residues in the CDR3. The chain's CDR3 is CASSLTRSYNEQFF. For the CDR3, the DNA is TGTGCCAGCAGTTTGACAAGATCCTACAATGAGCAGTTCTTC.

The V call is TRBV5-4, the J call TRBJ2-7, with D possibly TRBD2 on 5 matching bases. Germline V gives CDR1 SGHNT, CDR2 YYREEE (reference sequence). The CDR3 spans 12 residues. Trimming cost V 5 bases and J 6 bases, with 12 bases left between them. Here the CDR3 DNA reads TGTGCCAGCAGTCTGACCGGGGTCGAGCAGTACTTC. Amino acids: CASSLTGVEQYF.

The chain recombines TRBV13 with TRBJ2-1, with D uncertain. Trimming pared 1 base from V and 2 bases from J, leaving 9 bases between. The CDR3 runs to 15 residues. The germline gives CDR1 PRHDT, CDR2 FYEKMQ (reference sequence). CDR3 sequence reads: CASSLEVGTYNEQFF. DNA of the CDR3: TGTGCCAGCAGCTTAGAAGTGGGAACCTACAATGAGCAGTTCTTC. The complete variable domain, with remaining parts taken from reference TRBV13 and TRBJ2-1, reads AAGVIQSPRHLIKEKRETATLKCYPIPRHDTVYWYQQGPGQDPQFLISFYEKMQSDKGSIPDRFSAQQFSDYHSELNMSSLELGDSALYFCASSLEVGTYNEQFFGPGTRLTVL.

The chain carries TRBV28 and TRBJ2-5; possibly TRBD2 for D (6 bases). CDR3 length equals 15 residues. V dropped 4 bases and J dropped 3 bases, with 15 bases sitting between them. Germline loops: CDR1 MDHEN, CDR2 SYDVKM. CDR3 coding DNA: TGTGCCAGCAGTTGGCCCCGGGGGTTTAAAGAGACCCAGTACTTC. Protein sequence: CASSWPRGFKETQYF.

This sequence joins TRBV29-1 and TRBJ2-3; TRBD2 matches 10 bases. The length of the CDR3 is 14 residues. CDR1 SQVTM and CDR2 ANQGSEA come from the germline V gene. V shed 4 bases, J shed 4 bases, and the junction held 5 bases outside the gene matches. The CDR3 is CSVGLAGEADTQYF. In DNA form, the CDR3 reads TGCAGCGTTGGTCTAGCGGGAGAAGCAGATACGCAGTATTTT.

The chain links TRBV19 to TRBJ2-3, with D uncertain. V was cut by 3 bases and J by 3 bases, with 10 bases left in between. The germline V gene encodes CDR1 LNHDA and CDR2 SQIVND (reference sequence). The CDR3 has 14 residues. Written as DNA, the CDR3 is TGTGCCAGTAGTATTGGGCATAGGACAGATACGCAGTATTTT. It translates to CASSIGHRTDTQYF.

This chain links TRBV28 with TRBJ1-1; D gene unclear. The CDR3 loop spans 13 amino acids. Germline CDR1 reads MDHEN; CDR2 reads SYDVKM. Deletions cut 4 bases from V and 2 bases from J, with 8 bases between. In DNA form, the CDR3 reads TGTGCCAGCAGTTCGGCGGGTAACACTGAAGCTTTCTTT. It is translated as CASSSAGNTEAFF. The full variable domain, its missing parts supplied by reference TRBV28 and TRBJ1-1, is DVKVTQSSRYLVKRTGEKVFLECVQDMDHENMFWYRQDPGLGLRLIYFSYDVKMKEKGDIPEGYSVSREKKERFSLILESASTNQTSMYLCASSSAGNTEAFFGQGTRLTVV.

V and J are TRBV2 and TRBJ2-7, with 11 nucleotides matching TRBD2. This CDR3 has 15 amino acids. Germline assignment: CDR1 SNHLY and CDR2 FYNNEI. J gave up 0 bases and V 4 bases, and 2 bases lay outside the gene matches. The DNA of the CDR3 is TGTGCCAGCAGTGGACTAGCGGGGCTCTCCTACGAGCAGTACTTC. Amino acids: CASSGLAGLSYEQYF. The full variable domain, completed using reference TRBV2 and TRBJ2-7, is EPEVTQTPSHQVTQMGQEVILRCVPISNHLYFYWYRQILGQKVEFLVSFYNNEISEKSEIFDDQFSVERPDGSNFTLKIRSTKLEDSAMYFCASSGLAGLSYEQYFGPGTRLTVT.

The gene calls are TRBV11-2 and TRBJ2-7; 14 bases line up with TRBD2. CDR3 length equals 16 residues. Trimming took 4 bases from V and 4 from J; bases not matched to a gene: 6. The germline V gene has CDR1 SGHAT and CDR2 FQNNGV. The CDR3 protein is CASSSTGTSGSYEQYF. CDR3 nucleotide sequence: TGTGCCAGCAGCTCCACGGGGACTAGCGGGAGTTACGAGCAGTACTTC.

The gene calls are TRBV5-1 and TRBJ2-3; tentative D call: TRBD1 (5 bases). Per germline, CDR1 SGHRS and CDR2 YFSETQ. The V end lost 0 bases, the J end lost 2 bases, and 22 bases lay between the germline ends. CDR3 length: 19 amino acids. In DNA, the CDR3 is TGCGCCAGCAGCTTGGGGTTAGGTTGGGGCGCCGAGAACACAGATACGCAGTATTTT. Residues: CASSLGLGWGAENTDTQYF.

The chain carries TRBV5-6 and TRBJ1-5; 10 bases agree with TRBD1. This CDR3 contains 16 residues. Per the germline V gene, CDR1 is SGHDT and CDR2 is YYEEEE. Losses at the gene ends were 4 bases for V and 7 bases for J; bases not matched to a gene: 11. CDR3 nucleotides: TGTGCCAGCAGCCTATGGACAGGGGGGGTTCTACAGCCCCAGCATTTT. It codes for CASSLWTGGVLQPQHF.

This sequence joins TRBV27 and TRBJ2-1; 13 nucleotides line up with TRBD2. Germline CDR1 MNHEY, CDR2 SMNVEV (reference sequence). The CDR3 is made up of 16 amino acids. V gave up 5 bases and J gave up 3 bases; unmatched junction bases: 4. The chain's CDR3 is CASSPRLAGGYNEQFF. The CDR3 bases are TGTGCCAGCAGTCCGAGACTAGCGGGAGGCTACAATGAGCAGTTCTTC.

This clone is large in the sample. The genes are TRBV4-1 and TRBJ1-3; no firm D call. V was cut by 0 bases and J by 0 bases, with 3 bases left in between. The germline CDR1 and CDR2 sequences are MGHRA and YSYEKL. The CDR3 loop spans 14 amino acids. CDR3 protein: CASSQEDSGNTIYF. The CDR3 DNA is TGCGCCAGCAGCCAAGAGGACTCTGGAAACACCATATATTTT.